A single TCR beta chain is shown here with its context. TCRB transcripts that were expressed got sequenced, as all of the isolated RNA had been reverse transcribed. Clones were sequenced by immunoSEQ multiplex PCR, and TCRdb holds only the in-frame ones, with some missing. The sample holds roughly 170,000 clones, around an eighth seen once. Losses at the gene ends were 2 bases for V and 0 bases for J; bases not matched to a gene: 6. The CDR3 spans 16 residues. The germline V gene has CDR1 GTSNPN and CDR2 SVGIG (reference sequence). This record belongs to a study of beta chain features in type 1 diabetes.

The chain couples TRBV30 to TRBJ2-2; TRBD1 agrees at 7 bases. The specimen sequenced was central memory CD4+ T cells from blood. This clonotype was obtained from a woman aged 18-29 years in good health. This CDR3 reads CAWSPTGKSNTGELFF. The CDR3 nucleotides are TGTGCCTGGAGTCCGACAGGGAAGTCGAACACCGGGGAGCTGTTTTTT.